This section outlines one T cell receptor (beta chain) sequence together with its context. Its antigen is not known. Clones were read by immunoSEQ multiplex PCR, and TCRdb kept only the in-frame ones, dropping some. Of more than 70,000 clones listed, more than 85% were seen once; the top ten hold 25% to 30%. The data originate from a study of T cell responses to AZD1222 COVID-19 vaccine. This CDR3 has 13 residues. Germline assignment: CDR1 SGHRS and CDR2 YFSETQ. V lost 10 bases to trimming and J lost 2 bases, with 15 bases between them. General study findings and limits: In the spike-specific TCR repertoire, nearly half reportedly target unmutated variant regions.

The receptor was isolated from an adult who received the AZD1222 COVID-19 vaccine. The rearrangement uses TRBV5-1 and TRBJ1-1; weak D call: TRBD1 (5 bases). The sequencing used peripheral blood, collected 28 days after the second AZD1222 dose. The CDR3 DNA sequence: TGCGCCGCCCGCTTCCAGGGAAACACTGAAGCTTTCTTT. Translated: CAARFQGNTEAFF.